This T cell receptor beta chain emerged from a study of neurological immune-mediated disorders. Points from the study as a whole: Across subjects, no CDR3 amino acid sequence appeared in expanded clones of more than one subject, a finding that suggested private repertoires in all groups.

Each CDR3 protein is one row after TCRdb ran MiXCR on the 5' RACE reads. The sample consists of some 46,000 distinct CDR3 sequences, roughly 4.1% of them appearing once. In its sample, this clonotype was seen many times. Its antigen is as yet unknown. Sequencing was carried out using PBMCs. This sequence was found in a woman aged 60-75 years with multiple sclerosis.

The DNA of the CDR3 is TGTGCCAGCAGGTCGGGGAACACTGAAGCTTTCTTT. Translation gives CASRSGNTEAFF. The chain uses TRBV12-3 or TRBV12-4 and TRBJ1-1; D ambiguous. CDR3 length equals 12 residues. V was shortened by 6 bases and J by 1 base, with 6 bases between the two germline ends.